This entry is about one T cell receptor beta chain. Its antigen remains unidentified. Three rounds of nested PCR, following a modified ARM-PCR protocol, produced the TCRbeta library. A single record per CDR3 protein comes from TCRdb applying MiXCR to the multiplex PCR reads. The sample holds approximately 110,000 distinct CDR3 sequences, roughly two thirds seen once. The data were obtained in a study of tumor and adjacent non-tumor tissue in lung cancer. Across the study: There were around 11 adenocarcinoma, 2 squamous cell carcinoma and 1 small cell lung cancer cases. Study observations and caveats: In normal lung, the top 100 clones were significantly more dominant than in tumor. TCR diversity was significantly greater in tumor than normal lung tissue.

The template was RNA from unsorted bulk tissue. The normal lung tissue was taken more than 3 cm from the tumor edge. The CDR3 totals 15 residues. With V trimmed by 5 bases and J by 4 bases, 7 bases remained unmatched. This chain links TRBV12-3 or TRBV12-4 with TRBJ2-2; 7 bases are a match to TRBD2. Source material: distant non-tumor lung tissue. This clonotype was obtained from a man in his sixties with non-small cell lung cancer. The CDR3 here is CASSMGSGCTGELFF. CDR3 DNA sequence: TGTGCCAGCAGTATGGGTAGCGGGTGCACCGGGGAGCTGTTTTTT.